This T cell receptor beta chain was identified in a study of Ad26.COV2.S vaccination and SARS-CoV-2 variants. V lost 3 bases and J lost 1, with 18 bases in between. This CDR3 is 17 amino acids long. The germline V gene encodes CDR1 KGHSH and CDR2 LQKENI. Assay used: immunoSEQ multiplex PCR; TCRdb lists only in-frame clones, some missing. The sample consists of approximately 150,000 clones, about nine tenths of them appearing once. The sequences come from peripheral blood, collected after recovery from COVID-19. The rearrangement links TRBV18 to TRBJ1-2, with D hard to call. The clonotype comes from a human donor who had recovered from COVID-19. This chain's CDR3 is CASSPRLGGEYNYGYTF. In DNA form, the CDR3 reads TGTGCCAGCTCACCCCGTTTGGGTGGGGAATATAACTATGGCTACACCTTC.